At least ten counts were recorded for the clone carrying this T cell receptor beta chain. The target antigen is unknown. Based on clinical symptoms, serum thyroxine and TRAb, thyroid ultrasound and orbital computed tomography, diagnoses were reached. RNA transcripts yielded amplified TCR beta CDR3 regions. When the TCR CDR3 underwent first-round RT-PCR, the HTBI primer set was used. MiXCR, applied by TCRdb to the multiplex PCR reads, yields one record per CDR3 protein. The table lists approximately 150,000 distinct CDR3 sequences, around 8.9% of them singletons. Trimming shortened V by 2 bases and J by 6 bases, and 13 bases separated the two germline ends. The CDR3 is 14 amino acids. CDR1 and CDR2 from the germline V gene are LGHDT and YNNKEL (reference sequence). The data derive from a study of T cells in Graves' hyperthyroidism and ophthalmopathy. General study points: Blood shared most expanded thyroid clonotypes above 0.001. Before onset, ophthalmopathy was predicted by the model a median around 6.5 months earlier. In simple terms, a model built on 13 V-J features told ophthalmopathy apart from stable hyperthyroidism.

The source material was blood. This TCR was recovered from a young woman with Graves' hyperthyroidism that later progressed to Graves' ophthalmopathy. The V call is TRBV3-1, the J call TRBJ1-1; D gene ambiguous. CDR3 protein: CASSQSWKEPEAFF. CDR3 coding DNA: TGTGCCAGCAGCCAATCATGGAAGGAGCCTGAAGCTTTCTTT. Full variable domain (outside the CDR3, taken from reference TRBV3-1 and TRBJ1-1): DTAVSQTPKYLVTQMGNDKSIKCEQNLGHDTMYWYKQDSKKFLKIMFSYNNKELIINETVPNRFSPKSPDKAHLNLHINSLELGDSAVYFCASSQSWKEPEAFFGQGTRLTVV.